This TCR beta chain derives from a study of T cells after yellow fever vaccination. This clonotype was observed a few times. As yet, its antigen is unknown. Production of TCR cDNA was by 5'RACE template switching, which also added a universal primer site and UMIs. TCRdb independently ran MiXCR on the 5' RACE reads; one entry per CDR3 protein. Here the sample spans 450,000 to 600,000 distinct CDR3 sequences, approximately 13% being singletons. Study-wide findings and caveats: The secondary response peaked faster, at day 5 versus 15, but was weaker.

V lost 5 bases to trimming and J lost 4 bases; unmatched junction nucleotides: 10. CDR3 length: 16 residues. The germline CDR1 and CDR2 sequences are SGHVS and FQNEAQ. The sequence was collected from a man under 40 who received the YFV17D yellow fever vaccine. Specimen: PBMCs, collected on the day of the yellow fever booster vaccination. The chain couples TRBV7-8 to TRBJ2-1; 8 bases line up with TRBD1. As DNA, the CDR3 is TGTGCCAGCAGCCATTTCCGGGACAGGACTTACAATGAGCAGTTCTTC. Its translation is CASSHFRDRTYNEQFF.